This T cell receptor (beta chain) was observed in a study of blood T cell repertoires in COVID-19. Study-wide context: There were acute and convalescent COVID-19 samples, and they came from the United States, Italy and Spain. PBMCs, B-cell-depleted T cells, or T cells provided the cDNA or gDNA that made up the material.

Assay used: immunoSEQ multiplex PCR; TCRdb lists only in-frame clones, some missing. The table has around 110,000 clones, less than 95% seen once. This clone turned up a few times. With 4 bases removed from V and 5 bases from J, the gap between germline ends came to 10 bases. This CDR3 is built from 12 residues. Per germline, CDR1 SGHNT and CDR2 YYREEE (reference sequence). J is TRBJ2-7 and V is TRBV5-4; a possible D gene is TRBD1 (6 bases). Input material: peripheral blood. This sequence originates from a human donor with active COVID-19. The donor label of this sample is uncertain. CDR3 loop: CASSPDSNEQYF. DNA of the CDR3: TGTGCCAGCAGCCCGGACAGTAACGAGCAGTACTTC.